The 8 T cell receptor beta chains listed next were all sequenced from one sample in a study of CD8+CD57+ T cells in acquired aplastic anemia. According to the study, genomic DNA was the template for TCR beta VDJ and CDR3 profiling. TCRdb re-analysed the reads in MiXCR, keeping a single row per CDR3 protein. The table shows 90,000 to 120,000 distinct CDR3 sequences, with roughly 51% occurring only once. Sequenced material: sorted CD4+, CD8+, or CD8+CD57+ T cells (not recorded which) from PBMCs. These TCRs come from a human donor in good health, serving as a control.

Points on this clonotype: At one boundary the junction diverges from the germline segment, which might be a read error. This chain links TRBV19 with TRBJ2-5, with D tentatively TRBD2 (5 bases). CDR3 length: 13 residues. Germline V CDR1 and CDR2: LNHDA, SQIVND (reference sequence). In DNA form, the CDR3 reads TGTGCCAGCAGTATTCGAAGTTCGGAGGCCCAGTACTTC. This gives the protein CASSIRSSEAQYF.

The rearrangement uses TRBV25-1 and TRBJ1-4; a weak D match, TRBD1 (5 bases). Trimming shortened V by 6 bases and J by 6 bases, and 14 bases separated the two germline ends. Germline assignment: CDR1 MGHDK and CDR2 SYGVNS. This CDR3 region has 14 residues. The CDR3 bases are TGTGCCAGCAGAGATGGGACGGGCCATGAAAAACTGTTTTTT. Its protein product is CASRDGTGHEKLFF. The full variable domain, with the rest looked up from reference TRBV25-1 and TRBJ1-4, is EADIYQTPRYLVIGTGKKITLECSQTMGHDKMYWYQQDPGMELHLIHYSYGVNSTEKGDLSSESTVSRIRTEHFPLTLESARPSHTSQYLCASRDGTGHEKLFFGSGTQLSVL.

A note on this clonotype: One junction end does not reproduce the germline sequence, and a read error may be involved. The rearrangement uses TRBV10-3 and TRBJ2-1, with 9 bases matching TRBD2. This CDR3 is built from 17 residues. CDR1 and CDR2 (germline): ENHRY, SYGVKD. The CDR3 protein is CAIRASGVHLSYSEQFF. The CDR3 DNA sequence: TGTGCCATCAGAGCTAGCGGGGTACACCTCTCCTACAGTGAGCAGTTCTTC.

V is TRBV29-1 and J is TRBJ2-1, with D possibly matching TRBD1 (6 bases). Germline loops: CDR1 SQVTM, CDR2 ANQGSEA. The length of the CDR3 is 12 residues. The CDR3 loop is CTAGVDLGEQFF. The CDR3 DNA sequence: TGCACCGCAGGGGTCGATCTCGGTGAGCAGTTCTTC.

As to this clonotype: A read error may be the cause here, since a much bigger clone is one base away. The chain combines TRBV12-3 or TRBV12-4 with TRBJ1-5, with TRBD1 identical over 8 bases. The CDR3 covers 12 residues. The CDR3 nucleotides read TGTGCCAGCACAGGGGGCCTACAGCCCCGGCATTTT. Protein: CASTGGLQPRHF.

This clonotype has ten or more counts. The chain employs TRBV7-9 and TRBJ1-1; a weak D match, TRBD1 (5 bases). V was clipped by 6 bases and J by 4 bases, with 9 bases between them. The CDR3 is made up of 12 amino acids. The germline CDR1 and CDR2 sequences are SEHNR and FQNEAQ (reference sequence). CDR3 loop: CASSWGSTEAFF. The CDR3, as DNA: TGTGCCAGCAGTTGGGGGAGCACTGAAGCTTTCTTT.

Concerning this clonotype itself: As the CDR3 is not closed by the conserved phenylalanine or tryptophan, this likely results from a read error. The J gene is TRBJ1-6, the V gene TRBV5-6; 8 positions agree with TRBD1. Germline V CDR1 and CDR2: SGHDT, YYEEEE. This CDR3 is built from 15 residues. The CDR3 loop is CAGSLGGQENSPLHL. The CDR3 bases are TGTGCCGGCAGCTTGGGGGGACAGGAGAATTCACCCCTCCACCTT.

This clonotype occurred many times. CDR3: CASSLTGTSTGELFF. The CDR3 DNA is TGTGCCAGCAGCCTGACCGGGACTAGCACCGGGGAGCTGTTTTTT. The chain recombines TRBV7-9 with TRBJ2-2; 8 bases are shared with TRBD2. The CDR3 has 15 residues. Losses at the gene ends were 5 bases for V and 4 bases for J; bases not matched to a gene: 6. Germline-derived CDR1 and CDR2 are SEHNR and FQNEAQ (reference sequence).